This T cell receptor (beta chain) was observed in a study of early T cells in non-severe SARS-CoV-2 infection. TCRdb recomputed calls from the 5' RACE reads with MiXCR, one row per CDR3 protein. The sample holds about 57,000 distinct CDR3 sequences, 13% seen once. The table lists this clonotype with many counts. CDR1 and CDR2 from the germline V gene are LNHDA and SQIVND (reference sequence). This CDR3 region has 13 residues. Trimming left V 6 bases short and J 0 bases short, with 9 bases between. The specimen sequenced was whole blood. The TCR was taken from an adult who was a healthcare worker with PCR-confirmed SARS-CoV-2 infection or an uninfected control (not recorded which). The gene calls are TRBV19 and TRBJ2-7; no firm D call. CDR3 coding DNA: TGTGCCAGTAGGGTGGCCAACTCCTACGAGCAGTACTTC. Translating gives CASRVANSYEQYF.